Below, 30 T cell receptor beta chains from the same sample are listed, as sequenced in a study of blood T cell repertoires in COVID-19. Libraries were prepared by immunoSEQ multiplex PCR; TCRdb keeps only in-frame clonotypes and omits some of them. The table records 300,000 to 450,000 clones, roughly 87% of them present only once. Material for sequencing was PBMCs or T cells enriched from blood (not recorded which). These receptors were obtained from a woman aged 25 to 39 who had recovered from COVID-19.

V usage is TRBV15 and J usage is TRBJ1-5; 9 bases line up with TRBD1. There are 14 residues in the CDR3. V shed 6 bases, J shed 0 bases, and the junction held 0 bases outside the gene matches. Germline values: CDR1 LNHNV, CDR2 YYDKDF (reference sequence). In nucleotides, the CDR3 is TGTGCCACCAGGGACAGGGGTAGCAATCAGCCCCAGCATTTT. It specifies CATRDRGSNQPQHF.

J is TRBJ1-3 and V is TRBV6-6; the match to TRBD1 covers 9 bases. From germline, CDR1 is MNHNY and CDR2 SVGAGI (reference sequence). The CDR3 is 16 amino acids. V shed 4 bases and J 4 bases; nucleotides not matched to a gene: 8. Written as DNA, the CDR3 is TGTGCCAGCAGTTTTCAACAGGGGGCGCGGGGAAACACCATATATTTT. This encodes CASSFQQGARGNTIYF.

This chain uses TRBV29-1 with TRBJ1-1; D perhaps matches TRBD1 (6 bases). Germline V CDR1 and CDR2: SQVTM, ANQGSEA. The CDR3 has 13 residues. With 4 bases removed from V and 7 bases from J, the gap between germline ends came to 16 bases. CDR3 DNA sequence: TGCAGCGTTGGCGGCAGGGGTTTGGGTGAAGCTTTCTTT. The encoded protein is CSVGGRGLGEAFF.

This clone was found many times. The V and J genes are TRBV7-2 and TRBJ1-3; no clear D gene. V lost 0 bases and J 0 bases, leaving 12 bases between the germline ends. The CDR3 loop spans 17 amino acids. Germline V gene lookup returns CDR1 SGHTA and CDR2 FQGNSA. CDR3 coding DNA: TGTGCCAGCAGCTTAGCATTTTCCTTGAGCTCTGGAAACACCATATATTTT. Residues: CASSLAFSLSSGNTIYF.

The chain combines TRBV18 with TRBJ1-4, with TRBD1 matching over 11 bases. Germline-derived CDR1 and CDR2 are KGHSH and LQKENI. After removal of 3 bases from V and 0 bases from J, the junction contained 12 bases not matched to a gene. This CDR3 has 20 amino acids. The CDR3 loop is CASSPDRTGGGYATNEKLFF. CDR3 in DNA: TGTGCCAGCTCACCCGATCGGACAGGGGGCGGATATGCAACTAATGAAAAACTGTTTTTT.

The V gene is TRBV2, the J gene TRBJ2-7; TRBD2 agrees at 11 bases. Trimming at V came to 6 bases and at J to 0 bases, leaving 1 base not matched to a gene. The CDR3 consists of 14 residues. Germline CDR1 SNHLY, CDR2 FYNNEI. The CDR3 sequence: CASRLAGVSYEQYF. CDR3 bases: TGTGCCAGCAGACTAGCGGGGGTCTCCTACGAGCAGTACTTC. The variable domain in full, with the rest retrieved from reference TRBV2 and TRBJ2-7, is EPEVTQTPSHQVTQMGQEVILRCVPISNHLYFYWYRQILGQKVEFLVSFYNNEISEKSEIFDDQFSVERPDGSNFTLKIRSTKLEDSAMYFCASRLAGVSYEQYFGPGTRLTVT.

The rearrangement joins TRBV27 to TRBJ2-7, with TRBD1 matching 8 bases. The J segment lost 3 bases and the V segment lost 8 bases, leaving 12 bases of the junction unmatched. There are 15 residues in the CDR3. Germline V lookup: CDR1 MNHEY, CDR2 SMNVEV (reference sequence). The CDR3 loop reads CASSLQGARSYEQYF. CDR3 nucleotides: TGTGCCAGCTCACTCCAGGGGGCCCGGAGCTACGAGCAGTACTTC.

CDR3 loop: CASSLTRTGELFF. CDR3 sequence (DNA): TGCGCCAGCAGCCTGACGAGGACCGGGGAGCTGTTTTTT. The V gene is TRBV5-1, the J gene TRBJ2-2; D is undetermined. The CDR3 is made up of 13 amino acids. Trimming pared 4 bases from V and 5 bases from J, leaving 9 bases between. Looked up from germline, CDR1 is SGHRS and CDR2 is YFSETQ. The complete variable domain, with remaining parts taken from reference TRBV5-1 and TRBJ2-2, reads KAGVTQTPRYLIKTRGQQVTLSCSPISGHRSVSWYQQTPGQGLQFLFEYFSETQRNKGNFPGRFSGRQFSNSRSEMNVSTLELGDSALYLCASSLTRTGELFFGEGSRLTVL.

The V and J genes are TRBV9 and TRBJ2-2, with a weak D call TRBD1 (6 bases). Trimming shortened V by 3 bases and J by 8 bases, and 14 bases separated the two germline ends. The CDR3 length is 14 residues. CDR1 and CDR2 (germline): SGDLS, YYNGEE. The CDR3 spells CASSALTGSGELFF. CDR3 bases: TGTGCCAGCAGCGCCCTAACAGGGTCGGGGGAGCTGTTTTTT. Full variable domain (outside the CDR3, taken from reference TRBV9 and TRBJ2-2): DSGVTQTPKHLITATGQRVTLRCSPRSGDLSVYWYQQSLDQGLQFLIQYYNGEERAKGNILERFSAQQFPDLHSELNLSSLELGDSALYFCASSALTGSGELFFGEGSRLTVL.

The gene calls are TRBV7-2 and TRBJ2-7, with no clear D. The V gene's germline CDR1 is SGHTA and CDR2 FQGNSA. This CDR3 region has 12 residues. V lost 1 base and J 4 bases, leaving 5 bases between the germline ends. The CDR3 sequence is CASSLGVYEQYF. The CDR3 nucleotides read TGTGCCAGCAGCTTAGGTGTATACGAGCAGTACTTC. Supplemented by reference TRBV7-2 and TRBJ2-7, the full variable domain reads GAGVSQSPSNKVTEKGKDVELRCDPISGHTALYWYRQSLGQGLEFLIYFQGNSAPDKSGLPSDRFSAERTGGSVSTLTIQRTQQEDSAVYLCASSLGVYEQYFGPGTRLTVT.

The CDR3 DNA reads TGTGCCAGCAGCCAAGATCCGGGGTTCACAGATACGCAGTATTTT. Protein: CASSQDPGFTDTQYF. V and J are TRBV3-1 (or the pseudogene TRBV3-2) and TRBJ2-3, with a possible D match to TRBD2 (5 bases). V was shortened by 0 bases and J by 2 bases, with 9 bases between the two germline ends. The CDR3 length is 15 residues. CDR1 is LGHDT and CDR2 is YNNKEL in the germline V gene (reference sequence).

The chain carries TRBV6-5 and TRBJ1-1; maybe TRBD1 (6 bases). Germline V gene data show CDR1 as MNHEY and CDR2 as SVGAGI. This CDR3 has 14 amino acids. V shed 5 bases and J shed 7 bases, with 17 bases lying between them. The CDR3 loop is CASSNQGILVEAFF. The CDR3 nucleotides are TGTGCCAGCAGTAACCAGGGGATCTTGGTTGAAGCTTTCTTT.

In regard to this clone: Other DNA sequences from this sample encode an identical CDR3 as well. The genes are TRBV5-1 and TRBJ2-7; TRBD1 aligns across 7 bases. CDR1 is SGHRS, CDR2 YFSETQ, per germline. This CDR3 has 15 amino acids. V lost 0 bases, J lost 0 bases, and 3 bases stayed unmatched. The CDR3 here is CASSLEGQSSYEQYF. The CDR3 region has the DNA TGCGCCAGCAGCTTGGAGGGACAGAGCTCCTACGAGCAGTACTTC. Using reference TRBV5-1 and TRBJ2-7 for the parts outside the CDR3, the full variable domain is KAGVTQTPRYLIKTRGQQVTLSCSPISGHRSVSWYQQTPGQGLQFLFEYFSETQRNKGNFPGRFSGRQFSNSRSEMNVSTLELGDSALYLCASSLEGQSSYEQYFGPGTRLTVT.

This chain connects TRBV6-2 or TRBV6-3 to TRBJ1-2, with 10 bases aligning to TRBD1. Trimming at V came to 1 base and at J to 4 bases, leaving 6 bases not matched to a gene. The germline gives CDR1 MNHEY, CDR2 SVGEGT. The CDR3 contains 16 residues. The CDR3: CASSYFGTGASYGYTF. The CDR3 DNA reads TGTGCCAGCAGTTACTTCGGGACAGGGGCTTCCTATGGCTACACCTTC.

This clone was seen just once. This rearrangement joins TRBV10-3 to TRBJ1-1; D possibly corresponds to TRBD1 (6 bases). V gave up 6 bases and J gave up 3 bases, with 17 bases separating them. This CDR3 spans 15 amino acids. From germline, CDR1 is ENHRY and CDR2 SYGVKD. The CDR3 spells CAISPGVNGDTEAFF. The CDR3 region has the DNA TGTGCCATCAGCCCAGGGGTAAATGGGGACACTGAAGCTTTCTTT.

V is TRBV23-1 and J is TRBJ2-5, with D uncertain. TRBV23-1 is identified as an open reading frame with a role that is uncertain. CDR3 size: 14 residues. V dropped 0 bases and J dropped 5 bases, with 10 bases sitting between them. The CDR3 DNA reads TGCGCCAGCAGTCAATCGAAGTTCGGGGAGACCCAGTACTTC. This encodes CASSQSKFGETQYF.

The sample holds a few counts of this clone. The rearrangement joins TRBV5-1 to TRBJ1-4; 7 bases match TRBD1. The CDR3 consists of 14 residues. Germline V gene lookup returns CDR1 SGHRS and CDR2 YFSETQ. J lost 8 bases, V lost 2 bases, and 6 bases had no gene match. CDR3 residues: CASSLTGESEKLFF. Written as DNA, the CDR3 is TGCGCCAGCAGCTTAACAGGGGAGAGCGAAAAACTGTTTTTT.

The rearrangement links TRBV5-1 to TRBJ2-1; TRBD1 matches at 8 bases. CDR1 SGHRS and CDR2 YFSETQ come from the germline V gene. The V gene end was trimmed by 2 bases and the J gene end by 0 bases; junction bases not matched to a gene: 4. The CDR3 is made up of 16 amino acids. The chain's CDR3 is CASSFATGDSYNEQFF. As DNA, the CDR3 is TGCGCCAGCAGCTTCGCGACAGGGGACTCCTACAATGAGCAGTTCTTC.

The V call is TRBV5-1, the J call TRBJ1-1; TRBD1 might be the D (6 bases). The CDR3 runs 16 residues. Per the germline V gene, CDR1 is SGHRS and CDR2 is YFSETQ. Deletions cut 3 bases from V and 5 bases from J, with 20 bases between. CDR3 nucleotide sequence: TGCGCCAGCAGCTCCTTCTCGCAGGGGCGCGGGACTGAAGCTTTCTTT. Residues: CASSSFSQGRGTEAFF.

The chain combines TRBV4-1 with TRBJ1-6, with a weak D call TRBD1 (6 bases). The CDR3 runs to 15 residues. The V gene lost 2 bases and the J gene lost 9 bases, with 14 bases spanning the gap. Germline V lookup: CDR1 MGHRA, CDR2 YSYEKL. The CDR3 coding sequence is TGCGCCAGCAGCCAACTACAGGGAAACCTTTCACCCCTCCACTTT. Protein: CASSQLQGNLSPLHF.

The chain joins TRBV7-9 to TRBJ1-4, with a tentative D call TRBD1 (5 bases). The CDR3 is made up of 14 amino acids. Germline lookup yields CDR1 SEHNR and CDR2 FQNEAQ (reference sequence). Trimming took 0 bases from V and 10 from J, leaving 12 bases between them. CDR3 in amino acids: CASSLAAGIGKLFF. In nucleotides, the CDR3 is TGTGCCAGCAGCTTAGCGGCAGGGATTGGAAAACTGTTTTTT.

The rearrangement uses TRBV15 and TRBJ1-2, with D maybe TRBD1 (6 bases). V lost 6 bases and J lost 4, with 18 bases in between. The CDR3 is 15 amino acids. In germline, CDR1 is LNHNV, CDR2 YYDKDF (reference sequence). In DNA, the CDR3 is TGTGCCACCAGACTTAACAGGGATCCCGCCTATGGCTACACCTTC. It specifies CATRLNRDPAYGYTF.

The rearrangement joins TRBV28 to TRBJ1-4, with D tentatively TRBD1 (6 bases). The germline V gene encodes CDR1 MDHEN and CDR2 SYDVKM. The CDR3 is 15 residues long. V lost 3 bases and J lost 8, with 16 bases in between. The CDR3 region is CASSLRAGVREKLFF. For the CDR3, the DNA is TGTGCCAGCAGTTTGAGGGCAGGGGTACGGGAAAAACTGTTTTTT. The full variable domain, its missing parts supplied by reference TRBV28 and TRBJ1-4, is DVKVTQSSRYLVKRTGEKVFLECVQDMDHENMFWYRQDPGLGLRLIYFSYDVKMKEKGDIPEGYSVSREKKERFSLILESASTNQTSMYLCASSLRAGVREKLFFGSGTQLSVL.

The CDR3 DNA is TGCGCCAGCAGCCAAGACAGCAACTATGGCTACACCTTC. The encoded protein is CASSQDSNYGYTF. The chain uses TRBV5-1 and TRBJ1-2; a weak D match, TRBD1 (5 bases). CDR3 length: 13 residues. V was clipped by 4 bases and J by 2 bases, with 9 bases between them. Germline CDR1 and CDR2: SGHRS and YFSETQ.

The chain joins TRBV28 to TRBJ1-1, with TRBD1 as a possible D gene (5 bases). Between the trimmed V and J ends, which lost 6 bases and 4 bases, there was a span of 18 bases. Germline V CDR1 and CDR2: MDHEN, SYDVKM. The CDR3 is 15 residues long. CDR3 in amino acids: CASSPHPAGSTEAFF. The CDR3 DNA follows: TGTGCCAGCAGCCCCCATCCCGCAGGGTCCACTGAAGCTTTCTTT.

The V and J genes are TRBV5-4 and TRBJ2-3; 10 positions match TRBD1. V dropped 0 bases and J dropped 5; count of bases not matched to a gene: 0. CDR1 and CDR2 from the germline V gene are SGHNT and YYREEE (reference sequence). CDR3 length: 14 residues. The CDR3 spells CASSLGTGGDTQYF. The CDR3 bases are TGTGCCAGCAGCTTGGGGACAGGGGGAGATACGCAGTATTTT.

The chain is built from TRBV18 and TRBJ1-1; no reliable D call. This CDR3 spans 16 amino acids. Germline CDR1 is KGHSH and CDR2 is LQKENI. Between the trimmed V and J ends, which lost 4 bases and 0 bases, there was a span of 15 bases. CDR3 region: CASSLEVARVNTEAFF. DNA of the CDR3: TGTGCCAGCTCACTCGAGGTTGCGCGGGTGAACACTGAAGCTTTCTTT.

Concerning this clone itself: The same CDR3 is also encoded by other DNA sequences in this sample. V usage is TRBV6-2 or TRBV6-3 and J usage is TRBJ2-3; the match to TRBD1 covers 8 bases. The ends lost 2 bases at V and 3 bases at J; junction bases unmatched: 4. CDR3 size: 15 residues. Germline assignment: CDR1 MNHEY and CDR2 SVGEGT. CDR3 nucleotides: TGTGCCAGCAGTTACAGGGACAGGTCAACAGATACGCAGTATTTT. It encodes CASSYRDRSTDTQYF.

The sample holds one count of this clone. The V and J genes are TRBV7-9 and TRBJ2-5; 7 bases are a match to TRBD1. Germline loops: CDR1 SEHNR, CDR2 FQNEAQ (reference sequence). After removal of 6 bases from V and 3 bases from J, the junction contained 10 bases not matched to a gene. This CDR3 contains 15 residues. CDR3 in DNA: TGTGCCAGCAGGACACAAATACAGGGGAAAGAGACCCAGTACTTC. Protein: CASRTQIQGKETQYF. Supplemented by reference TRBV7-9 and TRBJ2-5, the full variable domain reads DTGVSQNPRHKITKRGQNVTFRCDPISEHNRLYWYRQTLGQGPEFLTYFQNEAQLEKSRLLSDRFSAERPKGSFSTLEIQRTEQGDSAMYLCASRTQIQGKETQYFGPGTRLLVL.

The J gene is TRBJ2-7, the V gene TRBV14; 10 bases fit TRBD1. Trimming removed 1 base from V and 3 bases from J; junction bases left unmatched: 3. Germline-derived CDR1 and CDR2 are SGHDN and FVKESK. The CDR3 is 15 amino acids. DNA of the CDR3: TGTGCCAGCAGCCAAGTGGGGACAGGGGACTACGAGCAGTACTTC. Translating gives CASSQVGTGDYEQYF.